This T cell receptor (beta chain) stems from a study of blood T cells in healthy people across ages. At the level of the study: Template switching picked up about one barcoded beta molecule for each two T cells.

CDR1 is SQVTM and CDR2 is ANQGSEA in the germline V gene. Trimming left V 6 bases short and J 0 bases short, with 8 bases between. The CDR3 covers 12 residues. This clonotype was counted between two and nine times. The authors ran a second PCR of roughly 7 to 11 cycles using a sample-barcoded 5' primer and a J-beta primer mix. TCRdb recomputed calls from the 5' RACE reads with MiXCR, one row per CDR3 protein. The table has some 710,000 distinct CDR3 sequences, approximately 21% seen once. The donors, healthy Caucasians from Russia, were aged about 6 to 95. Sequencing was carried out using blood. The receptor was derived from a man aged 65 to 79 in good health. This chain links TRBV29-1 with TRBJ1-1, with D unclear. In DNA form, the CDR3 reads TGCAGCGTGTGCAGGTTGAACACTGAAGCTTTCTTT. Amino acid sequence: CSVCRLNTEAFF.